What follows is one T cell receptor beta chain and its context. Germline CDR1 and CDR2: GTSNPN and SVGIG (reference sequence). With 2 bases removed from V and 12 bases from J, the gap between germline ends came to 17 bases. This CDR3 is 12 amino acids long. This sample is drawn from a study of control samples from healthy donors and cancer patients. Using immunoSEQ multiplex PCR, the repertoire was profiled, and TCRdb retains in-frame clones only, with some absent. The repertoire consists of some 35,000 clones, with approximately 93% occurring once and the leading ten covering about 1.5%. What was sequenced was PBMCs. The sequence was collected from a man aged 35-49 years with colorectal cancer. The chain joins TRBV30 to TRBJ2-7; D is undetermined. The CDR3 bases are TGTGCCTGGAGTAAGGATAGGGCAGACCCGTACTTC. It yields the protein CAWSKDRADPYF.